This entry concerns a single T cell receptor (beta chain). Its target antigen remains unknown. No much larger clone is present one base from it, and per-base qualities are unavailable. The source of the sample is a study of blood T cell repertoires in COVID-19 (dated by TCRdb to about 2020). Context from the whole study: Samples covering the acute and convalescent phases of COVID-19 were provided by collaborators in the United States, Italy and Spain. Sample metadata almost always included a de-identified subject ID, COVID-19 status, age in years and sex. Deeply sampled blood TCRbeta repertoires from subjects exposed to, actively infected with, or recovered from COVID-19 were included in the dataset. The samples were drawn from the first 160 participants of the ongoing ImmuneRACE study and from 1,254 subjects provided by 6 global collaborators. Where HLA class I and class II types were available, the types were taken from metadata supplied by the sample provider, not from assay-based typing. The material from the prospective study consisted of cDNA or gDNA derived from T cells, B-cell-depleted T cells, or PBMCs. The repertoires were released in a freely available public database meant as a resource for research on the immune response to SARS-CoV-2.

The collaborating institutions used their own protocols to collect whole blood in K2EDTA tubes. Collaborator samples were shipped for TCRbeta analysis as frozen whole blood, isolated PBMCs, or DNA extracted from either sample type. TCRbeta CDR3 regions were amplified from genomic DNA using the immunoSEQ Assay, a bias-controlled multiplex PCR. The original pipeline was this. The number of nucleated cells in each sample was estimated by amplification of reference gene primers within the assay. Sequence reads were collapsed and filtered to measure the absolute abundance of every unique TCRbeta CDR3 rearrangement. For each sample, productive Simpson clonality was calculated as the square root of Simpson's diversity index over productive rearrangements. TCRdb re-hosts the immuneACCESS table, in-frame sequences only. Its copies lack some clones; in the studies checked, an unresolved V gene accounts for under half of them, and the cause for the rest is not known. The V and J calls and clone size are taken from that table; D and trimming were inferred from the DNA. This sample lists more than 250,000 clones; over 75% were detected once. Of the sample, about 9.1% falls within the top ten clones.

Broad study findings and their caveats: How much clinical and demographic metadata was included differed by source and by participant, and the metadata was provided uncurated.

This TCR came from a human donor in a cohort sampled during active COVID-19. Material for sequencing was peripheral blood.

The sequenced DNA is TGTGCCAGCAGCTTAGGGACAGCCTACAATGAGCAGTTCTTC. It translates to CASSLGTAYNEQFF. The rearranged segments are TRBV7-2 and TRBJ2-1; TRBD1 is possibly the D segment (6 matching bases). V loses 1 base of germline sequence and J loses 2 bases, and the interval between the two ends is 6 bases. The CDR3 runs 14 residues from the cysteine to the phenylalanine. Only the CDR3 region is kept as DNA, spanning 42 bases read in frame from base 1. CDR1 and CDR2 are drawn from the germline V gene: SGHTA, FQGNSA.